The rows below give T cell receptor beta chains drawn from one sample of a study of shared clonotypes between healthy human individuals. Some clones are missing from TCRdb's copy, which holds only in-frame ones; the method was immunoSEQ multiplex PCR. The sample includes roughly 550,000 clones, around 95% of them seen just once. The sample consisted of naive CD8+ T cells sorted from blood. The receptors were gathered from a woman aged 25 to 45 in good health. CDR3s include the opening cysteine and the closing phenylalanine or tryptophan. A D gene is named only where the DNA matches it firmly. The size entry is marked missing in some rows and otherwise reads once, few, many or a size class.

clone_size j_call v_call d_call cdr3_nt cdr3_aa
few TRBJ2-3 TRBV7-2 TRBD1 TGTGCCAGCAGCTTAGCCACAGGGGCCACAGATACGCAGTATTTT CASSLATGATDTQYF
. TRBJ2-7 TRBV10-3 . TGTGCCATCAGTGACCTGCTACCCTACGAGCAGTACTTC CAISDLLPYEQYF
. TRBJ2-7 TRBV13 . TGTGCCAGCAGCCATACAGGGAATTACGAGCAGTACTTC CASSHTGNYEQYF
. TRBJ2-5 TRBV28 . TGTGCCAGCAGTTTTGTGGCGGTCCAAGAGACCCAGTACTTC CASSFVAVQETQYF
. TRBJ2-2 TRBV29-1 TRBD1 TGCAGCGTTGTACTTGGACAGGGAAAAGCCGGGGAGCTGTTTTTT CSVVLGQGKAGELFF
. TRBJ2-3 TRBV29-1 TRBD2 TGCAGCGTTGTGGCTAGCGGGAGGGGCCCCGATACGCAGTATTTT CSVVASGRGPDTQYF
. TRBJ1-2 TRBV25-1 . TGTGCCAGCAGCCTCGGGGTGGGGACCGCCTATGGCTACACCTTC CASSLGVGTAYGYTF
. TRBJ2-3 TRBV2 . TGTGCCAGCAGAGACGCCCGGTCCCCTCGTCAAGATACGCAGTATTTT CASRDARSPRQDTQYF
. TRBJ2-7 TRBV28 . TGTGCCAGCAGAACCGGGGGTGGACAGAGTTACGAGCAGTACTTC CASRTGGGQSYEQYF
once TRBJ2-2 TRBV13 . TGTGCCAGCAGCTTAGTTGGGGAAGTGGACACCGGGGAGCTGTTTTTT CASSLVGEVDTGELFF
. TRBJ2-1 TRBV19 . TGTGCCAGTAGTCTTTGGGTCTGGGGGCGGCTCAATGAGCAGTTCTTC CASSLWVWGRLNEQFF
. TRBJ1-1 TRBV9 . TGTGCCAGCAGCCCGAAGAGGGGGGACACTGAAGCTTTCTTT CASSPKRGDTEAFF
once TRBJ2-7 TRBV19 TRBD2 TGTGCCAGTAGTCCCGGGGTTCTAGCGGGAGACTACGAGCAGTACTTC CASSPGVLAGDYEQYF
. TRBJ1-1 TRBV28 . TGTGCCAGCAGTCCAATGAACACTGAAGCTTTCTTT CASSPMNTEAFF
once TRBJ2-7 TRBV27 . TGTGCCAGCAGTTCTCTCGTTATAGGGAGTTACGAGCAGTACTTC CASSSLVIGSYEQYF
. TRBJ1-5 TRBV27 . TGTGCCAGCAGTTTACGAGGGTTGGGGCAGCCCCAGCATTTT CASSLRGLGQPQHF
. TRBJ2-1 TRBV30 TRBD2 TGTGCCTGGAGTAGTCGTGGGTCCGGGAGGCTTGTGAATGAGCAGTTCTTC CAWSSRGSGRLVNEQFF
. TRBJ2-7 TRBV6-5 . TGTGCCAGCAGCCAGGACGCGGCCTACGAGCAGTACTTC CASSQDAAYEQYF
once TRBJ2-1 TRBV4-2 TRBD1 TGTGCCAGCAGCCAAGATACGGGTTTTGGGACAGGGGGAAATGAGCAGTTCTTC CASSQDTGFGTGGNEQFF
. TRBJ2-7 TRBV5-1 TRBD2 TGCGCCAGCAGCAATCGACTAGCGGGAGGGAACTACGAGCAGTACTTC CASSNRLAGGNYEQYF
. TRBJ1-2 TRBV6-5 . TGTGCCAGCCGGTTGGCATTGAACTATGGCTACACCTTC CASRLALNYGYTF
. TRBJ2-7 TRBV19 . TGTGCCAGTAGCCATTCAGCCTACGAGCAGTACTTC CASSHSAYEQYF
. TRBJ2-3 TRBV29-1 . TGCAGCGTTGACGGTTTGGGGGAGCGGCCCACAGATACGCAGTATTTT CSVDGLGERPTDTQYF
. TRBJ2-7 TRBV6-6 . TGTGCCAGCAGTTACAACGGACGAGGCCCCTACGAGCAGTACTTC CASSYNGRGPYEQYF
. TRBJ1-5 TRBV6-1 . TGTGCCAGCAGTGCGGGACATAATCAGCCCCAGCATTTT CASSAGHNQPQHF
once TRBJ1-2 TRBV6-5 TRBD1 TGTGCCAGCAGTTACCCGGGACAGGGATTCTATGGCTACACCTTC CASSYPGQGFYGYTF
. TRBJ2-7 TRBV6-5 . TGTGCCAGCAGTTACGATCGGGGTAGATACGAGCAGTACTTC CASSYDRGRYEQYF
. TRBJ1-1 TRBV6-5 . TGTGCCAGCAGTTCCCAGGGGAACACTGAAGCTTTCTTT CASSSQGNTEAFF
. TRBJ2-7 TRBV18 . TGTGCCAGCTCACCCGACGGCTACGAGCAGTACTTC CASSPDGYEQYF
. TRBJ2-1 TRBV29-1 TRBD2 TGCAGCTGCCTGACTAGCGGGAGTATGAATGAGCAGTTCTTC CSCLTSGSMNEQFF
. TRBJ1-1 TRBV27 TRBD1 TGTGCCAGCAGTTTTCACATTTCCGAACAGGGGGTCCTGAGTGAAGCTTTCTTT CASSFHISEQGVLSEAFF
. TRBJ2-5 TRBV9 TRBD2 TGTGCCAGCAGCGTAGGCATTTCCGCGGGAGAAGAGACCCAGTACTTC CASSVGISAGEETQYF
. TRBJ2-7 TRBV6-4 TRBD1 TGTGCCAGCAGGCCCGGATCCGGGACAGGGGTGGACGAGCAGTACTTC CASRPGSGTGVDEQYF
once TRBJ2-2 TRBV7-8 . TGTGCCAGCAGCTTTGGATACACCGGGGAGCTGTTTTTT CASSFGYTGELFF
. TRBJ2-1 TRBV5-5 . TGTGCCAGCAGCTTGACTGACTACTCCCCTGGGTACAATGAGCAGTTCTTC CASSLTDYSPGYNEQFF
. TRBJ1-1 TRBV7-9 . TGTGCCAGCGAGAGGGAGATGAACACTGAAGCTTTCTTT CASEREMNTEAFF
. TRBJ1-2 TRBV19 . TGTGCCAGTAGTTGGGCAGGGAACTATGGCTACACCTTC CASSWAGNYGYTF
. TRBJ2-7 TRBV15 . TGTGCCACCAGCAGAGATAGGACTTCCTCCGGGCACGAGCAGTACTTC CATSRDRTSSGHEQYF
. TRBJ1-1 TRBV14 . TGTGCCAGCAGCGAAACTCGAGGGGACACTGAAGCTTTCTTT CASSETRGDTEAFF
. TRBJ2-7 TRBV7-9 . TGTGCCAGCAGCTTAGTAGTGGGGGCGGCTGAGCAGTACTTC CASSLVVGAAEQYF
. TRBJ1-1 TRBV5-1 TRBD1 TGCGCCAGCAGCGCCGGGACAGGGGGTGCGAACACTGAAGCTTTCTTT CASSAGTGGANTEAFF
once TRBJ2-7 TRBV23-1 . TGCGCCAGCATGGGGGATGGGGTCGAGCAGTACTTC CASMGDGVEQYF
. TRBJ2-1 TRBV19 TRBD2 TGTGCCAGTAGTATAAGTCTAGCGGGCCCCAATGAGCAGTTCTTC CASSISLAGPNEQFF
. TRBJ2-7 TRBV2 . TGTGCCAGCAGTGAAGCCTCCGGGGATGCGCAGTACTTC CASSEASGDAQYF
. TRBJ2-7 TRBV14 TRBD1 TGTGCCAGCAGCCAAGAACCGGGACAGGGGAACGAGCAGTACTTC CASSQEPGQGNEQYF
. TRBJ2-3 TRBV21-1 . TGTGCCAGCAGCAAAGTGTCATTGAGGGCTGGAGATACGCAGTATTTT CASSKVSLRAGDTQYF
. TRBJ2-1 TRBV27 TRBD2 TGTGCCAGCAGCGTTCTTACTAGCGGGGACAATGAGCAGTTCTTC CASSVLTSGDNEQFF
. TRBJ2-7 TRBV6-1 . TGTGCCAGCAGTGAGTCCAGGTTAGCCTACGAGCAGTACTTC CASSESRLAYEQYF
. TRBJ2-5 TRBV15 . TGTGCCACCAGCAGAGACAGGGGTGAGACCCAGTACTTC CATSRDRGETQYF
once TRBJ2-7 TRBV15 TRBD1 TGTGCCACCAGCAGAGAAGTGGGGTCAGGGGGAGACCTTGTCTACGAGCAGTACTTC CATSREVGSGGDLVYEQYF
once TRBJ2-1 TRBV6-6 . TGTGCCAGCACCTCAGGGATGGGTTCCTACAATGAGCAGTTCTTC CASTSGMGSYNEQFF
. TRBJ2-7 TRBV18 TRBD2 TGTGCCAGCTCACCAGTAAGGGAGGGGTACGAGCAGTACTTC CASSPVREGYEQYF
. TRBJ2-1 TRBV7-9 . TGTGCCAGCAGTATTGCCGTTGAGCAGTTCTTC CASSIAVEQFF
. TRBJ2-7 TRBV28 . TGTGCCAGCAGTTTGGTACAGGAGTCCTACGAGCAGTACTTC CASSLVQESYEQYF
. TRBJ2-1 TRBV7-9 . TGTGCCAGCAGCTTAGATGGGAATGAGCAGTTCTTC CASSLDGNEQFF
. TRBJ2-5 TRBV27 . TGTGCCAGCTCCTTAGGACCTAGGGGGGTGGAGACCCAGTACTTC CASSLGPRGVETQYF
. TRBJ2-1 TRBV19 TRBD2 TGTGCCAGTCATCTCGGACTAGCGGGAGTTGGTGAGCAGTTCTTC CASHLGLAGVGEQFF
. TRBJ2-7 TRBV13 TRBD2 TGTGCCAGCAGCCCCGGCCTAGCGGGGGGCTACGAGCAGTACTTC CASSPGLAGGYEQYF
. TRBJ2-5 TRBV4-1 TRBD2 TGCGCCAGCAGCACCCCGACTAGCGGGACGGAGGAGACCCAGTACTTC CASSTPTSGTEETQYF
. TRBJ2-4 TRBV27 TRBD1 TGTGCCAGCAGCGAAACAGGGGCGGACATTCAGTACTTC CASSETGADIQYF